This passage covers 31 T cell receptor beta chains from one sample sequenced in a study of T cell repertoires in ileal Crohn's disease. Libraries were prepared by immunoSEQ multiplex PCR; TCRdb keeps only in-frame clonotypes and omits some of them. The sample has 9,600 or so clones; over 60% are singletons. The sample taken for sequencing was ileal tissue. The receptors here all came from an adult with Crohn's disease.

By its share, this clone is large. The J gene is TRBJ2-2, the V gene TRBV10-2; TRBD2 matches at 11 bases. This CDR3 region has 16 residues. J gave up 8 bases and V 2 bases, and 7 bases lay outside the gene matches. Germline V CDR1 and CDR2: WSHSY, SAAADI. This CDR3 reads CASSEVVASGRGELFF. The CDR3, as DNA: TGCGCCAGCAGTGAGGTCGTGGCTAGCGGGAGGGGGGAGCTGTTTTTT.

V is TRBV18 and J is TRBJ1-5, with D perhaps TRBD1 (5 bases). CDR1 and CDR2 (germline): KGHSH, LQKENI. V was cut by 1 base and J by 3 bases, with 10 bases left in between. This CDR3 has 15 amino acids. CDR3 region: CASSPQRQNNQPQHF. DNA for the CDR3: TGTGCCAGCTCACCACAGAGACAGAACAATCAGCCCCAGCATTTT.

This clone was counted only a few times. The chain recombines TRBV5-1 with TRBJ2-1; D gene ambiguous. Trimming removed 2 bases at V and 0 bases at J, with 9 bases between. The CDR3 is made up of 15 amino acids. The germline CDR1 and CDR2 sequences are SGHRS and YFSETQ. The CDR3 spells CASSFELLSYNEQFF. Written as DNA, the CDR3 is TGCGCCAGCAGCTTTGAACTCCTCTCCTACAATGAGCAGTTCTTC.

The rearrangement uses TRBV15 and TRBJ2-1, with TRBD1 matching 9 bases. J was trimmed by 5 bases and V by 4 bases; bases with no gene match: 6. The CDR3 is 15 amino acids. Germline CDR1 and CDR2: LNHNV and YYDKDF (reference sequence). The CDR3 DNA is TGTGCCACCAGCAACCGGGACAGGGCGGACAATGAGCAGTTCTTC. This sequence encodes CATSNRDRADNEQFF.

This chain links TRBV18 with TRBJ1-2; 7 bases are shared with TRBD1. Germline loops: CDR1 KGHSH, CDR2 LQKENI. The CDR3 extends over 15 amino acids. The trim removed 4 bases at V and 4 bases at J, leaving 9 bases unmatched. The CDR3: CASSLRRGRSYGYTF. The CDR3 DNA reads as TGTGCCAGCTCACTCAGGAGGGGGCGCAGCTATGGCTACACCTTC.

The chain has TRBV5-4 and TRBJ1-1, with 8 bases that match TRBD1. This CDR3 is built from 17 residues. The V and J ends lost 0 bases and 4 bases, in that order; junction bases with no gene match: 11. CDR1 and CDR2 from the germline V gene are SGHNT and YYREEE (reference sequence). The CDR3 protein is CASSLGAAGGRGTEAFF. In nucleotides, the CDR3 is TGTGCCAGCAGCTTGGGGGCGGCAGGGGGCAGGGGCACTGAAGCTTTCTTT.

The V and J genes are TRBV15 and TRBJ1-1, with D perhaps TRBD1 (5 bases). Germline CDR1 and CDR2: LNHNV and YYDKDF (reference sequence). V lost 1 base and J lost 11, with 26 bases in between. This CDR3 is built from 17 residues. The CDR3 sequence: CATSRAVRTTITGGAFF. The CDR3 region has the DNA TGTGCCACCAGCAGAGCGGTCCGGACTACAATTACCGGGGGGGCTTTCTTT.

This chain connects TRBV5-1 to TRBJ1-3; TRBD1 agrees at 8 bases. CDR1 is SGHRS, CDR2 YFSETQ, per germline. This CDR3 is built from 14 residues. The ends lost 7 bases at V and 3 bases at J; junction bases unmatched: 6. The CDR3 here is CASGEGQVGNTIYF. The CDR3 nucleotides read TGCGCCAGCGGGGAGGGACAGGTTGGAAACACCATATATTTT.

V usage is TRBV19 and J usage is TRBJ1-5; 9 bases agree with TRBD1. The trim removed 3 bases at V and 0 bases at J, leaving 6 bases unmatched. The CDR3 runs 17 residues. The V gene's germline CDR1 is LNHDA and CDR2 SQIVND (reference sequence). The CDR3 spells CASSMRQGGLSNQPQHF. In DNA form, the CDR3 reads TGTGCCAGTAGTATGCGACAGGGGGGACTTAGCAATCAGCCCCAGCATTTT.

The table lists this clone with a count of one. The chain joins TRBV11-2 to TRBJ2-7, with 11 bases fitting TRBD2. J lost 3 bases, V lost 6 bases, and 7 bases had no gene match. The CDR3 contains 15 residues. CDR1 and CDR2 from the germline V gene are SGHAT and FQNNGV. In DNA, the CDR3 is TGTGCCAGCAGGCCCCCCGGGACTAGCGGCTACGAGCAGTACTTC. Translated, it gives CASRPPGTSGYEQYF.

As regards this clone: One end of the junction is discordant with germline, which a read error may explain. The CDR3 spells CASSPGTARHNF. Here the CDR3 DNA reads TGTGCCAGCAGCCCAGGGACAGCACGCCACAACTTC. The chain has TRBV7-9 and TRBJ2-7; 7 bases line up with TRBD1. There are 12 residues in the CDR3. CDR1 SEHNR and CDR2 FQNEAQ come from the germline V gene (reference sequence).

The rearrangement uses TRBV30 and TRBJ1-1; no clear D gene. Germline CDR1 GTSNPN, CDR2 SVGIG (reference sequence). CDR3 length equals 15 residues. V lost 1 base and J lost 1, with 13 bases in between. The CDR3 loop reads CAWSEGTARNTEAFF. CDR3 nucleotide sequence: TGTGCCTGGAGTGAAGGTACAGCCCGGAACACTGAAGCTTTCTTT.

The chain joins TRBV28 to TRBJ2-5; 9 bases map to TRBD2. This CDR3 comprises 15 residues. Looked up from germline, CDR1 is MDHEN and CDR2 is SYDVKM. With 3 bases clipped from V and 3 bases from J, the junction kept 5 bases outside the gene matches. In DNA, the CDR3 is TGTGCCAGCAGTTTGACTAGCGGTTATGAAGAGACCCAGTACTTC. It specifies CASSLTSGYEETQYF.

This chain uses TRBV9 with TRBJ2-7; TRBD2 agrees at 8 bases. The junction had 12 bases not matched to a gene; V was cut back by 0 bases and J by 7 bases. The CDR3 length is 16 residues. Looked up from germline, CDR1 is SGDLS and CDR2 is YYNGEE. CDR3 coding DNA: TGTGCCAGCAGCGTAGACGGGAGGGGGTCCTTCGGGGAGCAGTACTTC. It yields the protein CASSVDGRGSFGEQYF.

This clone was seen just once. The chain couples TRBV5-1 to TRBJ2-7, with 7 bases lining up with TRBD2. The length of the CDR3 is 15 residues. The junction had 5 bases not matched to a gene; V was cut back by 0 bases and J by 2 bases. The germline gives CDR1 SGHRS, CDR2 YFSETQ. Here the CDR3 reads CASSLERDPTYEQYF. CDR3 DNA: TGCGCCAGCAGCTTGGAGCGGGACCCGACCTACGAGCAGTACTTC.

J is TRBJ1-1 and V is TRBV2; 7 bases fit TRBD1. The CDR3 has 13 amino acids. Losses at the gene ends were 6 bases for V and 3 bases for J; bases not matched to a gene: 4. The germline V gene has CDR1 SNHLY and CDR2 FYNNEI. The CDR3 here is CASSLRGDTEAFF. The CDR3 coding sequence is TGTGCCAGCAGCCTCAGGGGGGACACTGAAGCTTTCTTT.

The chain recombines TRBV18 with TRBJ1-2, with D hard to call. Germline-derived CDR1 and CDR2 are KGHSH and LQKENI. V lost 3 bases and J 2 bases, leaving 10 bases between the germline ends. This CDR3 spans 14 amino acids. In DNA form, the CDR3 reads TGTGCCAGCTCACCCGACACACGGAACTATGGCTACACCTTC. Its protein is CASSPDTRNYGYTF.

The CDR3 here is CASSLDAGGNQPQHF. In DNA form, the CDR3 reads TGTGCCAGCAGCTTAGATGCGGGTGGCAATCAGCCCCAGCATTTT. The chain links TRBV7-2 to TRBJ1-5; D is unclear. The CDR3 is 15 residues long. CDR1 SGHTA and CDR2 FQGNSA come from the germline V gene. Trimming shortened V by 1 base and J by 2 bases, and 9 bases separated the two germline ends. The variable domain in full, completed from reference TRBV7-2 and TRBJ1-5, reads GAGVSQSPSNKVTEKGKDVELRCDPISGHTALYWYRQSLGQGLEFLIYFQGNSAPDKSGLPSDRFSAERTGGSVSTLTIQRTQQEDSAVYLCASSLDAGGNQPQHFGDGTRLSIL.

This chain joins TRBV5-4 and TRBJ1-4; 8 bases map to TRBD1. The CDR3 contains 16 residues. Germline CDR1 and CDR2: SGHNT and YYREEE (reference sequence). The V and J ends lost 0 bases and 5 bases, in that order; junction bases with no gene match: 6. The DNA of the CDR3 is TGTGCCAGCAGCTTGGGGTCCCGGACAGGGAATGAAAAACTGTTTTTT. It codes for CASSLGSRTGNEKLFF. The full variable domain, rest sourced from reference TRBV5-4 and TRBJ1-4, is ETGVTQSPTHLIKTRGQQVTLRCSSQSGHNTVSWYQQALGQGPQFIFQYYREEENGRGNFPPRFSGLQFPNYSSELNVNALELDDSALYLCASSLGSRTGNEKLFFGSGTQLSVL.

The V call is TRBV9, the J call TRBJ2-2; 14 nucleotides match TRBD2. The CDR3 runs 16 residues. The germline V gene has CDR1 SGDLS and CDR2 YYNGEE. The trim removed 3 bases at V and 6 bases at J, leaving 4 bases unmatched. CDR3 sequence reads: CASSAGLAGVPGELFF. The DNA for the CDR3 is TGTGCCAGCAGCGCGGGACTAGCGGGAGTTCCCGGGGAGCTGTTTTTT. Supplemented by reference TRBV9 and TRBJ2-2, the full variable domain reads DSGVTQTPKHLITATGQRVTLRCSPRSGDLSVYWYQQSLDQGLQFLIQYYNGEERAKGNILERFSAQQFPDLHSELNLSSLELGDSALYFCASSAGLAGVPGELFFGEGSRLTVL.

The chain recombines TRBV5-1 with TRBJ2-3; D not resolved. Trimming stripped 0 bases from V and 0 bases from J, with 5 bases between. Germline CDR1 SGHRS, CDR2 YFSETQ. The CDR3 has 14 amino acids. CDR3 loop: CASSLVYSTDTQYF. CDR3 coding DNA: TGCGCCAGCAGCTTGGTCTATAGCACAGATACGCAGTATTTT.

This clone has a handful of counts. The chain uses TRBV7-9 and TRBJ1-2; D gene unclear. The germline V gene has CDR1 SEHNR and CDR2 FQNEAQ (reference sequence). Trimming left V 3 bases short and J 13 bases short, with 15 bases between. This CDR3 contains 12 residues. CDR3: CASSFIGGRRTF. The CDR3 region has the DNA TGTGCCAGCAGCTTTATCGGAGGGAGACGCACCTTC. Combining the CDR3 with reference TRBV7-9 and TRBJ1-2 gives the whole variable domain DTGVSQNPRHKITKRGQNVTFRCDPISEHNRLYWYRQTLGQGPEFLTYFQNEAQLEKSRLLSDRFSAERPKGSFSTLEIQRTEQGDSAMYLCASSFIGGRRTFGSGTRLTVV.

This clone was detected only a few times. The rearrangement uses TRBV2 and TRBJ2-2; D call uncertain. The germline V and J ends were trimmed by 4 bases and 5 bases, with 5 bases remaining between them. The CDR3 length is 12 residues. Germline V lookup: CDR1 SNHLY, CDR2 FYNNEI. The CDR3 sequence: CASSAETGELFF. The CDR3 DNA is TGTGCCAGCAGTGCTGAGACCGGGGAGCTGTTTTTT. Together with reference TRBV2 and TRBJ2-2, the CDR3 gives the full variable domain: EPEVTQTPSHQVTQMGQEVILRCVPISNHLYFYWYRQILGQKVEFLVSFYNNEISEKSEIFDDQFSVERPDGSNFTLKIRSTKLEDSAMYFCASSAETGELFFGEGSRLTVL.

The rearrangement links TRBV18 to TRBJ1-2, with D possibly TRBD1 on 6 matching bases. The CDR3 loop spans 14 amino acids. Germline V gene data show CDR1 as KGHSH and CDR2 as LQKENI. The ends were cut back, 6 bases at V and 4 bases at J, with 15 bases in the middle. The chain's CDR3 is CASSGTPGAYGYTF. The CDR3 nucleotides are TGTGCCAGCTCGGGGACACCCGGAGCCTATGGCTACACCTTC.

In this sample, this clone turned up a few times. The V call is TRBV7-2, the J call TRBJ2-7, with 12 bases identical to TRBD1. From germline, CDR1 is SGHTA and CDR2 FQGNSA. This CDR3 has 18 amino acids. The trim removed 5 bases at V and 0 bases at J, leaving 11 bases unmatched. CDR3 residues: CASSIIGTGGQYSYEQYF. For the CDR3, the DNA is TGTGCCAGCAGCATCATCGGGACAGGGGGCCAATACTCCTACGAGCAGTACTTC.

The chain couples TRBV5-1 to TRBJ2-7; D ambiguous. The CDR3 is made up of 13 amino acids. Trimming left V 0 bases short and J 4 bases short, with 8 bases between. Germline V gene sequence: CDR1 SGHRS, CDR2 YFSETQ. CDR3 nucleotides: TGCGCCAGCAGCTTGGCCCCACTATACGAGCAGTACTTC. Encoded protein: CASSLAPLYEQYF.

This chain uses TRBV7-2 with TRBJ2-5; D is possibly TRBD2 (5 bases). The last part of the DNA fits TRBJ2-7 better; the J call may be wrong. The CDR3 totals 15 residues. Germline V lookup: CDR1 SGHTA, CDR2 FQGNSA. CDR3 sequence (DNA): TGTGCCAGCAGCTCGAGACCGGGGAGCTCCTACGAGCAGTACTTC. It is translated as CASSSRPGSSYEQYF.

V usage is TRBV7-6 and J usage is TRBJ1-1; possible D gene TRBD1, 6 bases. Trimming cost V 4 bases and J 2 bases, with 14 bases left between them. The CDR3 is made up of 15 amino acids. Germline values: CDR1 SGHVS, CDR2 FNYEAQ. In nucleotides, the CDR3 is TGTGCCAGCAGCTACCGGGACACCTATAACACTGAAGCTTTCTTT. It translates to CASSYRDTYNTEAFF.

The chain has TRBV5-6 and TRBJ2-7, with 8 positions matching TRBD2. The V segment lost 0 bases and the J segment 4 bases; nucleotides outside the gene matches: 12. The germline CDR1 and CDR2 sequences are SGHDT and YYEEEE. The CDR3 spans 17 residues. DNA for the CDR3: TGTGCCAGCAGCTTGGCCCCTAGGGGCGGGGGGTCGTACGAGCAGTACTTC. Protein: CASSLAPRGGGSYEQYF.

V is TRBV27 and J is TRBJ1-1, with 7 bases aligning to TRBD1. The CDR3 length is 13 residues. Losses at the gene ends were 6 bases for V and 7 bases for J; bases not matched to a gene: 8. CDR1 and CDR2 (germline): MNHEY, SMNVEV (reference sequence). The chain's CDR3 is CASSSTGLVEAFF. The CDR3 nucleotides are TGTGCCAGCAGCTCGACAGGGTTAGTTGAAGCTTTCTTT.

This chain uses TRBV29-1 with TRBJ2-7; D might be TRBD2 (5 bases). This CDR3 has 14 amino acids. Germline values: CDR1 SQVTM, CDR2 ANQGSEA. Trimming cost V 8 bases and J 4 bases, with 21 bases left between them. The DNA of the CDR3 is TGCAGCACAAGAACTAGACAAATACTTTACGAGCAGTACTTC. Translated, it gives CSTRTRQILYEQYF.